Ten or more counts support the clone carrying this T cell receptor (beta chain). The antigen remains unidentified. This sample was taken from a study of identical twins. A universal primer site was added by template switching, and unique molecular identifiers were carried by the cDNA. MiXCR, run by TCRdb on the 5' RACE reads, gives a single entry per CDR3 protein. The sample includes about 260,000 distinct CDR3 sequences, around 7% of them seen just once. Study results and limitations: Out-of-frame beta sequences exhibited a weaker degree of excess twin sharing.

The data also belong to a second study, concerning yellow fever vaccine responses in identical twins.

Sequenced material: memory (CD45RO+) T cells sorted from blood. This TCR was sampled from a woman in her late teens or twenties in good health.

The CDR3: CASRPSQARSSPLHF. The CDR3 DNA follows: TGTGCCAGCAGACCTTCACAGGCGCGGAGTTCACCCCTCCACTTT. The gene calls are TRBV6-1 and TRBJ1-6; D is perhaps TRBD1 (5 bases). V gave up 6 bases and J gave up 9 bases, with 18 bases separating them. CDR1 MNHNS and CDR2 SASEGT come from the germline V gene. CDR3 length: 15 residues.